Each of the 13 T cell receptor beta chains below was sequenced from the same sample in a study of T cells in tuberculosis. TCRdb's table, derived via immunoSEQ multiplex PCR, lists solely in-frame clones and lacks some. The sample consists of more than 30,000 clones, approximately 85% of them appearing once. Stated time point: new active TB diagnosis, blood taken before or within 7 days of starting treatment. Sequencing used PBMCs, obtained at tuberculosis diagnosis. These receptors were taken from an adult with tuberculosis.

This chain joins TRBV6-4 and TRBJ2-6, with D perhaps TRBD2 (6 bases). The CDR3 extends over 16 amino acids. V lost 2 bases to trimming and J lost 0 bases, with 8 bases between them. In germline, CDR1 is MRHNA, CDR2 SNTAGT. This CDR3 reads CASSDGGTSGANVLTF. The CDR3, as DNA: TGTGCCAGCAGTGACGGGGGGACCTCTGGGGCCAACGTCCTGACTTTC.

This clone was recorded once. The V call is TRBV14, the J call TRBJ1-3, with 9 bases aligning to TRBD1. Per the germline V gene, CDR1 is SGHDN and CDR2 is FVKESK. Trimming at V came to 3 bases and at J to 4 bases, leaving 10 bases not matched to a gene. This CDR3 has 17 residues. CDR3 bases: TGTGCCAGCAGCCAGGGACAGGGAGGCAGCTCGGGAAACACCATATATTTT. Amino acid sequence: CASSQGQGGSSGNTIYF.

The J gene is TRBJ1-1, the V gene TRBV29-1; weak D call: TRBD1 (6 bases). The V gene's germline CDR1 is SQVTM and CDR2 ANQGSEA. The CDR3 covers 12 residues. The V gene lost 6 bases and the J gene lost 5 bases, with 13 bases spanning the gap. In DNA form, the CDR3 reads TGCAGCGTCACCACAGGGATGACTGAAGCTTTCTTT. It codes for CSVTTGMTEAFF. The whole variable domain, remainder taken from reference TRBV29-1 and TRBJ1-1, is SAVISQKPSRDICQRGTSLTIQCQVDSQVTMMFWYRQQPGQSLTLIATANQGSEATYESGFVIDKFPISRPNLTFSTLTVSNMSPEDSSIYLCSVTTGMTEAFFGQGTRLTVV.

The chain combines TRBV4-1 with TRBJ1-5; D uncertain. Trimming took 1 base from V and 1 from J, leaving 14 bases between them. The CDR3 totals 17 residues. Per germline, CDR1 MGHRA and CDR2 YSYEKL. The DNA for the CDR3 is TGCGCCAGCAGCCAAGCTCCCGTTGACATAAGCAATCAGCCCCAGCATTTT. It codes for CASSQAPVDISNQPQHF.

There are a few counts of this clone. The CDR3 coding sequence is TGTGCCAGCTCACCATCCCAGACAGCGGGCCTTAGGCCCCAGCATTTT. Translated, it gives CASSPSQTAGLRPQHF. This chain uses TRBV18 with TRBJ1-5; a weak D match, TRBD1 (5 bases). Trimming pared 2 bases from V and 9 bases from J, leaving 20 bases between. The CDR3 has 16 residues. Per germline, CDR1 KGHSH and CDR2 LQKENI.

The gene calls are TRBV6-1 and TRBJ2-1, with 7 bases lining up with TRBD1. Trimming removed 10 bases from V and 3 bases from J; junction bases left unmatched: 6. The CDR3 runs 13 residues. Germline V gives CDR1 MNHNS, CDR2 SASEGT. The CDR3 region has the DNA TGTGCCACCTCCGGACAGGTCTACAATGAGCAGTTCTTC. Amino acids: CATSGQVYNEQFF.

This sequence joins TRBV11-2 and TRBJ2-5; D is ambiguous. This CDR3 is built from 14 residues. Germline V CDR1 and CDR2: SGHAT, FQNNGV. The V end lost 1 base, the J end lost 3 bases, and 9 bases lay between the germline ends. The CDR3 spells CASSLGLQKETQYF. In DNA, the CDR3 is TGTGCCAGCAGCTTAGGGCTTCAGAAAGAGACCCAGTACTTC.

This chain uses TRBV30 with TRBJ2-3; a weak D match, TRBD2 (5 bases). Germline values: CDR1 GTSNPN, CDR2 SVGIG (reference sequence). Deletions cut 3 bases from V and 0 bases from J, with 10 bases between. The CDR3 totals 14 residues. For the CDR3, the DNA is TGTGCCTGGAGCGGGGATGATAGCACAGATACGCAGTATTTT. Translated: CAWSGDDSTDTQYF.

The chain recombines TRBV7-2 with TRBJ2-1; possibly TRBD2 for D (6 bases). Germline CDR1 and CDR2: SGHTA and FQGNSA. The CDR3 runs 15 residues. V lost 1 base to trimming and J lost 4 bases, with 11 bases between them. For the CDR3, the DNA is TGTGCCAGCAGCTTAGTCCGGGGACTTTACAATGAGCAGTTCTTC. Amino acid sequence: CASSLVRGLYNEQFF. The full variable domain, in which reference TRBV7-2 and TRBJ2-1 provide the parts outside the CDR3, is GAGVSQSPSNKVTEKGKDVELRCDPISGHTALYWYRQSLGQGLEFLIYFQGNSAPDKSGLPSDRFSAERTGGSVSTLTIQRTQQEDSAVYLCASSLVRGLYNEQFFGPGTRLTVL.

J is TRBJ1-3 and V is TRBV6-5; 7 bases map to TRBD1. The CDR3 consists of 14 residues. With V trimmed by 5 bases and J by 3 bases, 4 bases remained unmatched. CDR1 is MNHEY and CDR2 is SVGAGI in the germline V gene. This CDR3 is CASSATGSGNTIYF. The CDR3 DNA reads TGTGCCAGCAGTGCGACAGGGAGTGGAAACACCATATATTTT.

CDR3 bases: TGTGCCAGTAGTATGGCCGGGACAGGGGGTTTCAATGAGCAGTTCTTC. This sequence encodes CASSMAGTGGFNEQFF. This chain connects TRBV19 to TRBJ2-1, with 11 bases that match TRBD1. CDR1 and CDR2 (germline): LNHDA, SQIVND (reference sequence). The CDR3 runs 16 residues. V was pared by 3 bases and J by 6 bases, with 7 bases of the junction left unmatched.

The gene calls are TRBV15 and TRBJ1-1; 11 positions agree with TRBD1. The CDR3 sequence is 17 residues long. J gave up 0 bases and V 3 bases, and 6 bases lay outside the gene matches. Germline V lookup: CDR1 LNHNV, CDR2 YYDKDF (reference sequence). Written as DNA, the CDR3 is TGTGCCACCAGCAGCCGGGACAGGGGGAAAGTGAACACTGAAGCTTTCTTT. Its protein product is CATSSRDRGKVNTEAFF.

V and J are TRBV4-1 and TRBJ2-2; D perhaps matches TRBD1 (6 bases). Germline CDR1 reads MGHRA; CDR2 reads YSYEKL. This CDR3 is 15 amino acids long. V was clipped by 4 bases and J by 5 bases, with 14 bases between them. CDR3 loop: CASSPGTILTGELFF. The CDR3 coding sequence is TGCGCCAGCAGCCCCGGGACAATCCTAACCGGGGAGCTGTTTTTT.